This TCR beta chain was found in a study of blood T cell repertoires in COVID-19. As for the study in general: PBMCs, B-cell-depleted T cells, or T cells provided the cDNA or gDNA that made up the material.

Cohort placement rested on clinical history that participants reported themselves. The V gene's germline CDR1 is LGHDT and CDR2 YNNKEL (reference sequence). The CDR3 length is 14 residues. J gave up 6 bases and V 4 bases, and 2 bases lay outside the gene matches. Data came from immunoSEQ multiplex PCR; TCRdb stores just in-frame clones and leaves some out. The table shows about 170,000 clones, with 80% to 90% occurring only once. This sequence was found in a woman between 45 and 65 years old in a cohort exposed to, infected with or recovered from COVID-19 (not recorded which). The specimen sequenced was PBMCs or T cells enriched from blood (not recorded which). V and J are TRBV3-1 (or the pseudogene TRBV3-2) and TRBJ2-3; 12 bases match TRBD1. CDR3: CASSPGQGADTQYF. CDR3 in DNA: TGTGCCAGCAGCCCGGGACAGGGGGCCGATACGCAGTATTTT.